Below are 10 T cell receptor beta chains sequenced from a single sample in a study of blood T cell repertoires in COVID-19. Repertoires were generated with immunoSEQ multiplex PCR, while TCRdb's copy carries only in-frame clones and drops some. Among over 90,000 clones, 70% to 90% were seen once, and the ten largest hold 1.5% to 2%. The sample was peripheral blood. These receptor sequences come from a man of 80 years or more with acute or convalescent COVID-19.

This clone was seen a few times. The CDR3 bases are TGTGCCAGCAGCCGCTTCGGACAGGTTGGATACGAGCAGTACTTC. Protein product: CASSRFGQVGYEQYF. The chain has TRBV11-2 and TRBJ2-7; 7 nucleotides agree with TRBD1. This CDR3 has 15 residues. CDR1 and CDR2 (germline): SGHAT, FQNNGV. J was trimmed by 4 bases and V by 5 bases; bases with no gene match: 11.

To note about this clone: The sample has other DNA sequences that encode this CDR3 too. The chain combines TRBV5-1 with TRBJ2-3, with D possibly being TRBD2 (6 bases). The CDR3 is 15 residues long. V lost 4 bases to trimming and J lost 0 bases, with 12 bases between them. Germline V CDR1 and CDR2: SGHRS, YFSETQ. The CDR3 sequence is CASSDGTPSTDTQYF. The DNA of the CDR3 is TGCGCCAGCAGCGACGGGACTCCCAGCACAGATACGCAGTATTTT.

V gene TRBV19 combines with J gene TRBJ2-2; 11 bases are shared with TRBD2. CDR3 length equals 18 residues. Per the germline V gene, CDR1 is LNHDA and CDR2 is SQIVND (reference sequence). With V trimmed by 6 bases and J by 2 bases, 11 bases remained unmatched. The CDR3 region is CASRPLAGGRRNTGELFF. CDR3 DNA: TGTGCCAGTAGACCCCTAGCGGGAGGACGGCGCAACACCGGGGAGCTGTTTTTT.

V is TRBV5-1 and J is TRBJ1-2, with D perhaps TRBD1 (6 bases). Germline assignment: CDR1 SGHRS and CDR2 YFSETQ. V dropped 0 bases and J dropped 8 bases, with 14 bases sitting between them. There are 14 residues in the CDR3. The CDR3 reads CASSLATGMGGYTF. As DNA, the CDR3 is TGCGCCAGCAGCTTGGCCACAGGGATGGGAGGCTACACCTTC.

This rearrangement joins TRBV5-8 to TRBJ1-2; 11 nucleotides align to TRBD1. Germline V gene lookup returns CDR1 SGHTS and CDR2 YDEGEE. The CDR3 runs 15 residues. The V segment lost 3 bases and the J segment 7 bases; nucleotides outside the gene matches: 8. The CDR3: CASSSQDRGLRGYTF. The CDR3 DNA sequence: TGTGCCAGCAGCTCTCAGGACAGGGGGCTCCGTGGCTACACCTTC.

V is TRBV5-1 and J is TRBJ2-7; no firm D call. This CDR3 has 15 amino acids. V was trimmed by 4 bases and J by 5 bases, leaving 19 bases between them. The V gene's germline CDR1 is SGHRS and CDR2 YFSETQ. DNA for the CDR3: TGCGCCAGCAGCCGCCCCCGAGGAGATGAAAACGAGCAGTACTTC. Translating it yields CASSRPRGDENEQYF.

The chain uses TRBV7-2 and TRBJ2-6, with TRBD1 matching over 9 bases. This CDR3 is 16 amino acids long. Germline-derived CDR1 and CDR2 are SGHTA and FQGNSA. V was clipped by 5 bases and J by 2 bases; unmatched bases: 4. The CDR3 region has the DNA TGTGCCAGCAGCCCACAGGGGGCGCCTGGGGCCAACGTCCTGACTTTC. It encodes CASSPQGAPGANVLTF.

The J gene is TRBJ2-3, the V gene TRBV27; D call uncertain. The CDR3 has 16 amino acids. Germline V CDR1 and CDR2: MNHEY, SMNVEV (reference sequence). Trimming took off 3 bases at V and 3 bases at J, with 16 bases between the two ends. CDR3 bases: TGTGCCAGCAGTTTTTCGACCCTCAGGCAGACAGATACGCAGTATTTT. This sequence encodes CASSFSTLRQTDTQYF.

This clone was recorded only once. This chain uses TRBV7-3 with TRBJ1-2; possibly TRBD1 for D (6 bases). V gave up 5 bases and J gave up 7 bases, with 26 bases separating them. The CDR3 covers 17 residues. Germline CDR1 and CDR2: SGHTA and FQGTGA. CDR3 region: CASSPKIKQGRLSGYTF. The CDR3, as DNA: TGTGCCAGCAGCCCAAAAATAAAACAGGGACGGTTAAGTGGCTACACCTTC.

J is TRBJ1-1 and V is TRBV4-1; D unclear. CDR1 is MGHRA, CDR2 YSYEKL, per germline. There are 15 residues in the CDR3. The V and J ends lost 0 bases and 1 base respectively, with 9 bases between them. CDR3 loop: CASSQDRAKNTEAFF. The DNA of the CDR3 is TGCGCCAGCAGCCAAGATCGAGCTAAGAACACTGAAGCTTTCTTT.